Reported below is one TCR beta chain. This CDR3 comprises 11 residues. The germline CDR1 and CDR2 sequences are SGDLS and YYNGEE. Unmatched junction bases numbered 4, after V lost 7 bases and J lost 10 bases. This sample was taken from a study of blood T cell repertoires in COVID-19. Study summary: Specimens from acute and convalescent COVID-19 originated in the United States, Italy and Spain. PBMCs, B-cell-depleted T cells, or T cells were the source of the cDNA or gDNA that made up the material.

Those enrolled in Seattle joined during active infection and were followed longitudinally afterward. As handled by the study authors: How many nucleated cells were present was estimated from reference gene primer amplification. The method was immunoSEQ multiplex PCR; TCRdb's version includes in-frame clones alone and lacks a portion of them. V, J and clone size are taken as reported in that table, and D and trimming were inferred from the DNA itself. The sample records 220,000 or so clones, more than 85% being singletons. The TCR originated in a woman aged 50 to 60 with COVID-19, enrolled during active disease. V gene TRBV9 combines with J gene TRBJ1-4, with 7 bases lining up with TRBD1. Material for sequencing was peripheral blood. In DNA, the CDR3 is TGTGCCAGCGAGGCAGGGGGAAAACTGTTTTTT. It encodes CASEAGGKLFF.